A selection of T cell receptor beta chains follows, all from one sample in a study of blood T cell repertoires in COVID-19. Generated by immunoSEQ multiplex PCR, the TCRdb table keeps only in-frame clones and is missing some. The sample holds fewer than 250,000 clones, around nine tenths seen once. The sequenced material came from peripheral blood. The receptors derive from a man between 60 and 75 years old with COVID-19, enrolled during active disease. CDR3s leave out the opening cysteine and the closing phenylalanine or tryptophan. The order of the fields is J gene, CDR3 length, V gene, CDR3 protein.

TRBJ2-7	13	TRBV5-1	ASSLEGTGGREQY
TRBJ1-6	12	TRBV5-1	ASSPGSNNSPLH
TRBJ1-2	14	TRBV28	ASRPPPPQANYGYT
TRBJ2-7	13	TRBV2	ASSDSASGSYEQY
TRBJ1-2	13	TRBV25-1	ASSEKRGANYGYT
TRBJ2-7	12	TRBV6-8	ANWTGGYSYEQY
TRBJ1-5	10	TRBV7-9	ASRGQLQPQH
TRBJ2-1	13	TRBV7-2	ASSLGGGAGGEQF
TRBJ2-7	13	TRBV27	ASSKQPGTSYEQY
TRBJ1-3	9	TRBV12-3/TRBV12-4	ASTPGYTIY
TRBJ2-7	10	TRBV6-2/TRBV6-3	ASSYTAGGPY
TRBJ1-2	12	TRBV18	ASSPLPGVEGYT
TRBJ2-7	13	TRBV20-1	SASRLAGGPYEQY
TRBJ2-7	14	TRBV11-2	ASSLLAGLAAPEQY
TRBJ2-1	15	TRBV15	ATSGLTSGRAYNEQF
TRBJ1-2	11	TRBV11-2	ASSLAGAGVYT
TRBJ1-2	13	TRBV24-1	ATRSRSTGMDGYT
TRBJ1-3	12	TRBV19	ASSIQGAGNTIY
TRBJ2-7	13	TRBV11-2	ASSLLTGTTYEQY
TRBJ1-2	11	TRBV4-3	ASSQDFNYGYT
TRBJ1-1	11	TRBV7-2	ASSLGPPTEAF
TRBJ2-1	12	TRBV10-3	AINPGGGGGEQF
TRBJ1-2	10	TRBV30	AWSNGHFGYT
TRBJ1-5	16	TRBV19	ASSIAGQGLIRNQPQH
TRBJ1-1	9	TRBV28	ASSGDTEAF
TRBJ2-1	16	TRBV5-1	ASSLATSGADSYNEQF
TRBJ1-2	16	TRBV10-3	AISESVGRHAPNYGYT
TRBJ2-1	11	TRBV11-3	ASSLDGLTEQF
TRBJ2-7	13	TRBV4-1	ASSLGGTAPYEQY
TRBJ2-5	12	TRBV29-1	SGDGTGYEETQY
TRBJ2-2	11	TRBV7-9	ASKGANTGELF
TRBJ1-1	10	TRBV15	ATSNRGREAF
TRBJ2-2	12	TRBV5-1	ASSRSPNTGELF
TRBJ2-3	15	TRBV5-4	ASSSHLSGRAPDTQY
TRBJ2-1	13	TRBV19	ASKVGWRGDNEQF
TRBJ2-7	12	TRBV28	ASSTGGLSYEQY
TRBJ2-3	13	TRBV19	ASSPPGLVYDTQY
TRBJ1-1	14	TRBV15	ATSGGASLLNTEAF
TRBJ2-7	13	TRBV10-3	AISQQGTDVGEQY
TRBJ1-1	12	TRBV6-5	ASEGRGPVTEAF
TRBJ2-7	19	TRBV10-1	ASSKSTGLEETSGREYEQY
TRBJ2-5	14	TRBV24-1	ATSDPTGGGRETQY
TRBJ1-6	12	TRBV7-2	ASSSQILNSPLH
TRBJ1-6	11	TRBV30	AWSRGARSPLH
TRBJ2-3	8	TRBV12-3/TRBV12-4	ASRPLGDY
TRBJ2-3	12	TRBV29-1	SVVGGAVENTQY